A single sample gave rise to the 9 T cell receptor beta chains below, sequenced in a study of vaccination and CD4 T cells after COVID-19. These receptors' targets are unknown. Stated treatment: roughly nine-day PBMC culture with coronavirus spike peptide pools or control peptides (ViraFEST assay). Cultured CD4+ T-cell DNA underwent Oncomine TCR Beta short-read sequencing. TCRdb ran MiXCR on the PCR reads and lists one entry per CDR3 protein. The profile shows 15,000 or so distinct CDR3 sequences, approximately 67% of them singletons. Sequenced sample: CD4+ T cells from blood, cultured in vitro. All receptors come from a human donor who had recovered from COVID-19.

The genes are TRBV20-1 and TRBJ2-1; 8 bases are a match to TRBD2. The CDR3 sequence is 15 residues long. CDR1 and CDR2 (germline): DFQATT, SNEGSKA (reference sequence). V shed 5 bases and J 2 bases; nucleotides not matched to a gene: 8. The CDR3 reads CSAPGSGKTYNEQFF. CDR3 nucleotides: TGCAGTGCTCCAGGTAGCGGGAAGACCTACAATGAGCAGTTCTTC.

The rearrangement links TRBV20-1 to TRBJ1-3; D may be TRBD1 (5 bases). The CDR3 length is 12 residues. Trimming removed 0 bases from V and 7 bases from J, with 7 bases in between. CDR1 and CDR2 from the germline V gene are DFQATT and SNEGSKA (reference sequence). In DNA, the CDR3 is TGCAGTGCTAGAGATGGGGGTAACACCATATATTTT. Translated: CSARDGGNTIYF.

V is TRBV27 and J is TRBJ1-2; 8 bases align to TRBD1. This CDR3 has 15 amino acids. Unmatched junction bases numbered 12, after V lost 7 bases and J lost 5 bases. The V gene's germline CDR1 is MNHEY and CDR2 SMNVEV (reference sequence). CDR3 in amino acids: CASTFRDRISYGYTF. CDR3 DNA sequence: TGTGCCAGCACCTTCAGGGACAGGATTAGTTATGGCTACACCTTC.

J is TRBJ2-2 and V is TRBV5-4, with D possibly TRBD2 on 6 matching bases. The CDR3 has 14 amino acids. V dropped 7 bases and J dropped 1 base, with 11 bases sitting between them. Germline V lookup: CDR1 SGHNT, CDR2 YYREEE (reference sequence). The CDR3 sequence is CASLPSVNTGELFF. The DNA of the CDR3 is TGTGCCAGCCTCCCTAGCGTGAACACCGGGGAGCTGTTTTTT.

This clonotype was observed a few times. The V gene is TRBV18, the J gene TRBJ1-5; perhaps TRBD1 as D (5 bases). Germline values: CDR1 KGHSH, CDR2 LQKENI. The V gene lost 3 bases and the J gene lost 6 bases, with 9 bases spanning the gap. This CDR3 spans 13 amino acids. In DNA form, the CDR3 reads TGTGCCAGCTCACCTGGGGCGGCTCAGCCCCAGCATTTT. Its protein product is CASSPGAAQPQHF.

The chain joins TRBV6-5 to TRBJ2-7; weak D call: TRBD1 (6 bases). Trimming pared 0 bases from V and 4 bases from J, leaving 10 bases between. CDR3 length equals 14 residues. Germline CDR1 MNHEY, CDR2 SVGAGI. The CDR3 DNA is TGTGCCAGCAGTTACTCGGGGGCGTGGTACGAGCAGTACTTC. Translating gives CASSYSGAWYEQYF.

V gene TRBV6-1 combines with J gene TRBJ1-1; D is ambiguous. CDR1 is MNHNS and CDR2 is SASEGT in the germline V gene. The CDR3 extends over 14 amino acids. V lost 6 bases to trimming and J lost 6 bases, with 17 bases between them. DNA for the CDR3: TGTGCCAGCAGAGTACGGTCTCTTGGCGCTGAAGCTTTCTTT. It encodes CASRVRSLGAEAFF.

The CDR3 loop is CSARGTGNQPQHF. CDR3 DNA sequence: TGCAGTGCTAGAGGGACAGGCAATCAGCCCCAGCATTTT. The chain has TRBV20-1 and TRBJ1-5, with D possibly being TRBD1 (6 bases). CDR3 length: 13 amino acids. Germline loops: CDR1 DFQATT, CDR2 SNEGSKA (reference sequence). Trimming removed 1 base from V and 2 bases from J, with 6 bases in between.

The chain uses TRBV19 and TRBJ2-1; possibly TRBD2 for D (6 bases). The CDR3 is made up of 15 amino acids. The V and J ends lost 7 bases and 0 bases respectively, with 13 bases between them. Germline V lookup: CDR1 LNHDA, CDR2 SQIVND (reference sequence). The CDR3 is CASTPRGSSYNEQFF. For the CDR3, the DNA is TGTGCCAGTACCCCCCGGGGGAGCTCCTACAATGAGCAGTTCTTC.